One and the same sample provided the 20 T cell receptor beta chains below, sequenced in a study of T cell responses to AZD1222 COVID-19 vaccine. Only in-frame clones appear in the TCRdb table, and some are missing; sequencing was by immunoSEQ multiplex PCR. The sample yields 95,000 to 100,000 clones, roughly 90% seen once. Sequenced here: peripheral blood, sampled 28 days after the second AZD1222 dose. The receptors stem from an adult who received the AZD1222 COVID-19 vaccine.

The chain carries TRBV5-1 and TRBJ1-5, with a possible D match to TRBD1 (6 bases). Trimming left V 5 bases short and J 2 bases short, with 14 bases between. Germline V CDR1 and CDR2: SGHRS, YFSETQ. The CDR3 runs 15 residues. For the CDR3, the DNA is TGCGCCAGCAGTCAGGGGTCCGAAGGCAATCAGCCCCAGCATTTT. Its translation: CASSQGSEGNQPQHF.

The chain is built from TRBV16 and TRBJ1-5, with 8 bases aligning to TRBD1. CDR3 length: 13 residues. Unmatched junction bases numbered 8, after V lost 10 bases and J lost 6 bases. CDR1 and CDR2 (germline): KGHSY, FQNENV. The CDR3 spells CATQGAFRQPQHF. CDR3 bases: TGTGCCACCCAGGGGGCATTCCGTCAGCCCCAGCATTTT.

J is TRBJ1-4 and V is TRBV29-1; a weak D match, TRBD1 (5 bases). V dropped 7 bases and J dropped 6 bases, with 15 bases sitting between them. The CDR3 covers 13 residues. Germline assignment: CDR1 SQVTM and CDR2 ANQGSEA. CDR3: CSGAQGGDEKLFF. The CDR3 bases are TGCAGCGGCGCGCAGGGTGGGGATGAAAAACTGTTTTTT.

V usage is TRBV10-3 and J usage is TRBJ2-7; D is unclear. The germline CDR1 and CDR2 sequences are ENHRY and SYGVKD. Trimming shortened V by 3 bases and J by 5 bases, and 17 bases separated the two germline ends. The CDR3 is 15 residues long. The CDR3 region has the DNA TGTGCCATCAGTGAAACCTCGGGTCAGAAAGACGAGCAGTACTTC. Its protein is CAISETSGQKDEQYF.

The chain recombines TRBV7-9 with TRBJ1-1; D is ambiguous. V lost 5 bases to trimming and J lost 0 bases, with 13 bases between them. Germline V gives CDR1 SEHNR, CDR2 FQNEAQ (reference sequence). This CDR3 region has 15 residues. For the CDR3, the DNA is TGTGCCAGCAGCCAAGGGTCTTTGATGAACACTGAAGCTTTCTTT. Translated: CASSQGSLMNTEAFF.

This CDR3 reads CASSSLATNEKLFF. Written as DNA, the CDR3 is TGTGCCAGCAGTTCGTTGGCTACTAATGAAAAACTGTTTTTT. The gene calls are TRBV28 and TRBJ1-4, with D uncertain. Trimming shortened V by 4 bases and J by 2 bases, and 8 bases separated the two germline ends. The CDR3 covers 14 residues. Germline V gene sequence: CDR1 MDHEN, CDR2 SYDVKM. Filled out from reference TRBV28 and TRBJ1-4, the complete variable domain reads DVKVTQSSRYLVKRTGEKVFLECVQDMDHENMFWYRQDPGLGLRLIYFSYDVKMKEKGDIPEGYSVSREKKERFSLILESASTNQTSMYLCASSSLATNEKLFFGSGTQLSVL.

The V and J genes are TRBV6-1 and TRBJ2-7; TRBD2 matches at 8 bases. Germline values: CDR1 MNHNS, CDR2 SASEGT. The CDR3 extends over 16 amino acids. With V trimmed by 1 base and J by 2 bases, 7 bases remained unmatched. The CDR3 reads CASSEETTSGPYEQYF. Written as DNA, the CDR3 is TGTGCCAGCAGTGAAGAGACCACTAGCGGTCCCTACGAGCAGTACTTC.

The CDR3, as DNA: TGTGCCAGTAGTATGGCGGGACAGGGGGTCGGGGGCACTGAAGCTTTCTTT. It yields the protein CASSMAGQGVGGTEAFF. This chain connects TRBV19 to TRBJ1-1, with TRBD1 identical over 11 bases. The germline V gene encodes CDR1 LNHDA and CDR2 SQIVND (reference sequence). This CDR3 is 17 amino acids long. The V and J ends lost 3 bases and 4 bases, in that order; junction bases with no gene match: 10.

The V call is TRBV7-2, the J call TRBJ1-5; 9 bases align to TRBD1. The CDR3 is 17 amino acids. The germline V gene encodes CDR1 SGHTA and CDR2 FQGNSA. V shed 3 bases and J 6 bases; nucleotides not matched to a gene: 12. The CDR3 is CASSLSRDRVWRQPQHF. In DNA form, the CDR3 reads TGTGCCAGCAGCTTGTCCCGGGACAGGGTTTGGCGTCAGCCCCAGCATTTT.

The chain links TRBV2 to TRBJ1-2; D uncertain. The CDR3 consists of 13 residues. Per germline, CDR1 SNHLY and CDR2 FYNNEI. The ends were cut back, 5 bases at V and 3 bases at J, with 10 bases in the middle. The CDR3 here is CASSNDGDYGYTF. DNA for the CDR3: TGTGCCAGCAGTAATGACGGGGACTATGGCTACACCTTC.

This clone occurred once. The J gene is TRBJ1-1, the V gene TRBV27; D call uncertain. Germline V lookup: CDR1 MNHEY, CDR2 SMNVEV (reference sequence). Trimming took off 6 bases at V and 0 bases at J, with 17 bases between the two ends. This CDR3 is built from 16 residues. The CDR3 sequence is CASSYEKTTMNTEAFF. As DNA, the CDR3 is TGTGCCAGCAGCTATGAAAAGACAACCATGAACACTGAAGCTTTCTTT.

V and J are TRBV18 and TRBJ2-7; perhaps TRBD2 as D (6 bases). The CDR3 is 16 residues long. Germline CDR1 KGHSH, CDR2 LQKENI. Trimming shortened V by 0 bases and J by 2 bases, and 14 bases separated the two germline ends. Here the CDR3 DNA reads TGTGCCAGCTCACCACCCAGCGGGTCCACCACCTACGAGCAGTACTTC. Protein product: CASSPPSGSTTYEQYF.

This sequence joins TRBV19 and TRBJ2-3, with 9 bases that match TRBD2. Trimming removed 1 base from V and 3 bases from J; junction bases left unmatched: 2. The CDR3 loop spans 15 amino acids. Germline V gene lookup returns CDR1 LNHDA and CDR2 SQIVND (reference sequence). The CDR3 DNA is TGTGCCAGTAGTATAGTCACTAGCGGGACAGATACGCAGTATTTT. Residues: CASSIVTSGTDTQYF.

The chain recombines TRBV19 with TRBJ2-1, with 12 bases that match TRBD2. Germline V lookup: CDR1 LNHDA, CDR2 SQIVND (reference sequence). V was clipped by 4 bases and J by 2 bases; unmatched bases: 9. The CDR3 is made up of 18 amino acids. CDR3 in DNA: TGTGCCAGTAGTAAGCTAGCGGGAGGGCGGAATACCTACAATGAGCAGTTCTTC. Protein sequence: CASSKLAGGRNTYNEQFF.

The V and J genes are TRBV25-1 and TRBJ2-7; 9 bases fit TRBD1. The CDR3 loop spans 16 amino acids. Germline values: CDR1 MGHDK, CDR2 SYGVNS. J gave up 8 bases and V 4 bases, and 15 bases lay outside the gene matches. The CDR3 DNA is TGTGCCAGCAGTGTCCAAACAGGGACAGGGAGAGGACAGCAGTACTTC. This gives the protein CASSVQTGTGRGQQYF.

The chain carries TRBV19 and TRBJ1-5; no definite D call. This CDR3 has 13 amino acids. CDR1 and CDR2 from the germline V gene are LNHDA and SQIVND (reference sequence). Trimming cost V 2 bases and J 4 bases, with 6 bases left between them. Written as DNA, the CDR3 is TGTGCCAGTAGTATAAATGGAAATCAGCCCCAGCATTTT. Protein product: CASSINGNQPQHF.

The chain carries TRBV5-1 and TRBJ2-5, with D possibly being TRBD1 or TRBD2 (5 bases each). There are 14 residues in the CDR3. The germline gives CDR1 SGHRS, CDR2 YFSETQ. With 0 bases removed from V and 4 bases from J, the gap between germline ends came to 10 bases. This chain's CDR3 is CASSLGRDGETQYF. The DNA of the CDR3 is TGCGCCAGCAGCTTGGGCAGGGACGGAGAGACCCAGTACTTC.

This chain connects TRBV14 to TRBJ2-5, with 7 bases fitting TRBD1. Germline values: CDR1 SGHDN, CDR2 FVKESK. Trimming took 1 base from V and 2 from J; bases not matched to a gene: 4. There are 15 residues in the CDR3. CDR3 sequence reads: CASSQGDSQQETQYF. CDR3 nucleotide sequence: TGTGCCAGCAGCCAAGGGGACAGTCAACAAGAGACCCAGTACTTC.

This clone is a singleton in its sample. This chain uses TRBV10-1 with TRBJ2-7, with TRBD2 identical over 8 bases. Germline V gene lookup returns CDR1 WNHNN and CDR2 SYGVQD (reference sequence). This CDR3 region has 14 residues. The V segment lost 11 bases and the J segment 5 bases; nucleotides outside the gene matches: 14. The CDR3 loop reads CAEQGRISGNEQYF. CDR3 in DNA: TGCGCCGAGCAAGGGAGAATTAGCGGGAACGAGCAGTACTTC.

About this clone: This may come from a read error, since a much larger clone is one base off. The same CDR3 also results from other DNA sequences found in this sample. This chain uses TRBV19 with TRBJ2-7; D perhaps matches TRBD2 (6 bases). Deletions cut 0 bases from V and 3 bases from J, with 15 bases between. Germline CDR1 and CDR2: LNHDA and SQIVND (reference sequence). CDR3 length: 16 amino acids. As DNA, the CDR3 is TGTGCCAGTAGTATAGAAATTAGCGGAGCGGGCTACGAGCAGTACTTC. It codes for CASSIEISGAGYEQYF.